The next 32 T cell receptor beta chains were all read from a single sample in a study of vaccination effects on CD4 cells after COVID-19. These receptors lack a known antigen. TCRdb keeps only in-frame clones here, not all; method: immunoSEQ multiplex PCR. The sample lists 22,000 or so clones; around 75% were seen once. Ahead of sequencing, the ViraFEST assay grew antigen-specific CD4+ T cells using viral peptide pools. On day 10 of culture, CD4+ T cells were separated out. Convalescent patients had PCR-confirmed SARS-CoV-2 infection between March and December 2020. The sample here was CD4+ T cells from PBMCs cultured with a peptide pool, taken before COVID-19 vaccination. The source of these receptors is a human donor who had a prior SARS-CoV-2 infection.

This clone was recorded a few times. This chain joins TRBV19 and TRBJ2-7; the D call may be TRBD1 or TRBD2 (6 bases each). Trimming pared 2 bases from V and 5 bases from J, leaving 10 bases between. This CDR3 has 13 residues. Per the germline V gene, CDR1 is LNHDA and CDR2 is SQIVND (reference sequence). The CDR3 DNA is TGTGCCAGTAGTATAAGGGGGGTTGACGAGCAGTACTTC. This gives the protein CASSIRGVDEQYF.

The chain recombines TRBV3-1 (or the pseudogene TRBV3-2) with TRBJ2-7, with D perhaps TRBD1 (5 bases). This CDR3 is built from 17 residues. The V end was cut by 2 bases, the J end by 5 bases, with 22 bases between. CDR1 is LGHDT, CDR2 YNNKEL, per germline (reference sequence). CDR3 sequence: CASSQRVSWQGVHEQYF. The CDR3 DNA sequence: TGTGCCAGCAGCCAAAGGGTCTCCTGGCAGGGCGTTCACGAGCAGTACTTC.

The chain couples TRBV12-3 or TRBV12-4 to TRBJ1-1; D is unresolved. With 2 bases removed from V and 3 bases from J, the gap between germline ends came to 7 bases. The CDR3 length is 13 residues. In DNA form, the CDR3 reads TGTGCCAGCAGTTTAACGGGTGACACTGAAGCTTTCTTT. This codes for CASSLTGDTEAFF.

This rearrangement joins TRBV7-2 to TRBJ2-7; D is unclear. With 4 bases removed from V and 3 bases from J, the gap between germline ends came to 4 bases. The germline V gene has CDR1 SGHTA and CDR2 FQGNSA. This CDR3 has 11 amino acids. CDR3 protein: CASSSFYEQYF. The CDR3 region has the DNA TGTGCCAGCAGCTCTTTCTACGAGCAGTACTTC.

This clone was observed a few times. The J gene is TRBJ1-2, the V gene TRBV2, with D unresolved. Germline V gene lookup returns CDR1 SNHLY and CDR2 FYNNEI. Between the trimmed V and J ends, which lost 2 bases and 3 bases, there was a span of 7 bases. The CDR3 loop spans 13 amino acids. The chain's CDR3 is CASSESSHYGYTF. CDR3 sequence (DNA): TGTGCCAGCAGTGAATCAAGTCACTATGGCTACACCTTC. Complete variable domain (other parts from reference TRBV2 and TRBJ1-2): EPEVTQTPSHQVTQMGQEVILRCVPISNHLYFYWYRQILGQKVEFLVSFYNNEISEKSEIFDDQFSVERPDGSNFTLKIRSTKLEDSAMYFCASSESSHYGYTFGSGTRLTVV.

The chain joins TRBV15 to TRBJ2-1; D is unclear. CDR3 size: 13 residues. Trimming took off 1 base at V and 7 bases at J, with 8 bases between the two ends. Looked up from germline, CDR1 is LNHNV and CDR2 is YYDKDF (reference sequence). The CDR3 DNA reads as TGTGCCACCAGCAGAGGGCGAGAAAATGAGCAGTTCTTC. This sequence encodes CATSRGRENEQFF.

The gene calls are TRBV7-2 and TRBJ1-1; the D gene is possibly TRBD1 (5 bases). The CDR3 consists of 18 residues. V shed 2 bases and J shed 1 base, with 20 bases lying between them. Germline-derived CDR1 and CDR2 are SGHTA and FQGNSA. The CDR3 DNA reads TGTGCCAGCAGCTTACCGTTGGACCGGGACCCCACGAACACTGAAGCTTTCTTT. It specifies CASSLPLDRDPTNTEAFF.

This clone was picked up one time. V and J are TRBV6-5 and TRBJ1-2; no clear D. The CDR3 is 15 amino acids. Germline assignment: CDR1 MNHEY and CDR2 SVGAGI. V gave up 0 bases and J gave up 5 bases, with 13 bases separating them. The CDR3 DNA is TGTGCCAGCAGTTACTCGAATTTTGAGGTGTATGGCTACACCTTC. This sequence encodes CASSYSNFEVYGYTF.

The chain carries TRBV20-1 and TRBJ2-3, with 11 bases matching TRBD2. Germline-derived CDR1 and CDR2 are DFQATT and SNEGSKA (reference sequence). CDR3 size: 15 residues. J lost 3 bases, V lost 3 bases, and 5 bases had no gene match. The CDR3 region has the DNA TGCAGTGCTAGTAGCGGGGGGGCCGAGACAGATACGCAGTATTTT. Its protein product is CSASSGGAETDTQYF.

The chain has TRBV4-1 and TRBJ1-2; 7 bases agree with TRBD1. The CDR3 covers 18 residues. Germline trimming cut 2 bases from V and 1 base from J; bases unmatched to any gene: 13. From germline, CDR1 is MGHRA and CDR2 YSYEKL. DNA of the CDR3: TGCGCCAGCAGCCAACCCATAGGGGGCCCAACCTATAACTATGGCTACACCTTC. It translates to CASSQPIGGPTYNYGYTF.

CDR3 bases: TGCGCCAGCAGCTTGGGGTTCGGCGGGAACAATGAGCAGTTCTTC. Translated, it gives CASSLGFGGNNEQFF. The chain couples TRBV5-1 to TRBJ2-1; tentatively, D is TRBD2 (6 bases). This CDR3 is 15 amino acids long. Trimming removed 0 bases from V and 5 bases from J, with 12 bases in between. The germline V gene has CDR1 SGHRS and CDR2 YFSETQ.

This clone was picked up one time. The chain links TRBV6-5 to TRBJ2-7, with D possibly TRBD1 on 6 matching bases. Germline CDR1 and CDR2: MNHEY and SVGAGI. CDR3 length: 14 residues. Trimming stripped 6 bases from V and 4 bases from J, with 16 bases between. In DNA, the CDR3 is TGTGCCAGCAGCGGAATTTGGACAGTATACGAGCAGTACTTC. Amino acids: CASSGIWTVYEQYF.

The chain recombines TRBV14 with TRBJ2-1, with 8 bases fitting TRBD2. The germline V gene encodes CDR1 SGHDN and CDR2 FVKESK. This CDR3 spans 14 amino acids. J gave up 7 bases and V 1 base, and 3 bases lay outside the gene matches. Written as DNA, the CDR3 is TGTGCCAGCAGCCAAGGGACTAGCTTTAATGAGCAGTTCTTC. Translated, it gives CASSQGTSFNEQFF.

This sequence joins TRBV2 and TRBJ1-3; no reliable D call. Germline-derived CDR1 and CDR2 are SNHLY and FYNNEI. The CDR3 contains 13 residues. Trimming left V 3 bases short and J 1 base short, with 4 bases between. The CDR3 nucleotides read TGTGCCAGCAGTGAGTCATCTGGAAACACCATATATTTT. This sequence encodes CASSESSGNTIYF. Based on the CDR3 plus reference TRBV2 and TRBJ1-3, the full variable domain is EPEVTQTPSHQVTQMGQEVILRCVPISNHLYFYWYRQILGQKVEFLVSFYNNEISEKSEIFDDQFSVERPDGSNFTLKIRSTKLEDSAMYFCASSESSGNTIYFGEGSWLTVV.

V gene TRBV6-1 combines with J gene TRBJ1-6; 10 nucleotides match TRBD1. With 2 bases clipped from V and 10 bases from J, the junction kept 11 bases outside the gene matches. CDR1 and CDR2 from the germline V gene are MNHNS and SASEGT. This CDR3 has 17 amino acids. The CDR3 DNA is TGTGCCAGCAGTGAACTCCTTTCGGGACAGGGGACATCACCCCTCCACTTT. Amino acids: CASSELLSGQGTSPLHF.

The chain joins TRBV18 to TRBJ2-2; 9 bases map to TRBD1. CDR1 is KGHSH, CDR2 LQKENI, per germline. This CDR3 is built from 16 residues. V lost 6 bases and J lost 6; bases outside the gene matches: 11. DNA of the CDR3: TGTGCCAGCTCTCCCGGGACAGGGTCCCTCGCCGGGGAGCTGTTTTTT. It translates to CASSPGTGSLAGELFF.

This clone was detected only a few times. This chain joins TRBV11-1 and TRBJ1-1, with D uncertain. V was trimmed by 1 base and J by 3 bases, leaving 6 bases between them. Germline V CDR1 and CDR2: SGHAT, FQDESV (reference sequence). The CDR3 has 13 residues. The DNA of the CDR3 is TGTGCCAGCAGCTTAGACTACGACACTGAAGCTTTCTTT. Residues: CASSLDYDTEAFF.

This chain's CDR3 is CASSAPKRGLTGNTIYF. The CDR3, as DNA: TGTGCCAGCAGCGCTCCAAAGAGGGGCCTCACTGGAAACACCATATATTTT. The chain couples TRBV21-1 to TRBJ1-3. TRBV21-1 counts as a pseudogene. This CDR3 is built from 17 residues.

The gene calls are TRBV6-5 and TRBJ2-7; tentatively, D is TRBD2 (5 bases). CDR3 size: 15 residues. CDR1 and CDR2 (germline): MNHEY, SVGAGI. V was trimmed by 6 bases and J by 1 base, leaving 16 bases between them. CDR3 loop: CASRLGVGASYEQYF. The CDR3 DNA follows: TGTGCCAGCAGGCTAGGAGTGGGAGCGTCCTACGAGCAGTACTTC.

The CDR3 nucleotides are TGTGCCAGCTCACCGGGACAGGTTCCCACCTACGAGCAGTACTTC. It translates to CASSPGQVPTYEQYF. The chain recombines TRBV18 with TRBJ2-7, with 8 bases matching TRBD1. Germline assignment: CDR1 KGHSH and CDR2 LQKENI. V lost 3 bases to trimming and J lost 2 bases; unmatched junction nucleotides: 6. CDR3 length: 15 residues. The full variable domain, in which reference TRBV18 and TRBJ2-7 provide the parts outside the CDR3, is NAGVMQNPRHLVRRRGQEARLRCSPMKGHSHVYWYRQLPEEGLKFMVYLQKENIIDESGMPKERFSAEFPKEGPSILRIQQVVRGDSAAYFCASSPGQVPTYEQYFGPGTRLTVT.

This clone came up once. The chain combines TRBV18 with TRBJ2-1; D ambiguous. The V end was cut by 3 bases, the J end by 6 bases, with 12 bases between. Germline CDR1 reads KGHSH; CDR2 reads LQKENI. CDR3 length equals 14 residues. The CDR3 DNA sequence: TGTGCCAGCTCACCCCTAGTTGGGGTCAATGAGCAGTTCTTC. Translating gives CASSPLVGVNEQFF.

The chain combines TRBV28 with TRBJ2-3; the match to TRBD2 covers 10 bases. Germline CDR1 reads MDHEN; CDR2 reads SYDVKM. The CDR3 loop spans 15 amino acids. J was trimmed by 2 bases and V by 2 bases; bases with no gene match: 1. The CDR3 loop reads CASSLSGRATDTQYF. CDR3 nucleotide sequence: TGTGCCAGCAGTTTAAGCGGGAGGGCCACAGATACGCAGTATTTT.

V gene TRBV18 combines with J gene TRBJ2-7; no firm D call. In germline, CDR1 is KGHSH, CDR2 LQKENI. Deletions cut 6 bases from V and 1 base from J, with 10 bases between. The CDR3 runs 13 residues. The CDR3 nucleotides read TGTGCCAGCTCGGGCGGTGAGTCCTACGAGCAGTACTTC. Residues: CASSGGESYEQYF.

This chain joins TRBV9 and TRBJ1-4; D remains ambiguous. Trimming cost V 4 bases and J 6 bases, with 16 bases left between them. This CDR3 has 15 amino acids. From germline, CDR1 is SGDLS and CDR2 YYNGEE. This chain's CDR3 is CASSSTPKRDEKLFF. Written as DNA, the CDR3 is TGTGCCAGCAGCTCGACCCCCAAAAGGGATGAAAAACTGTTTTTT.

This clone was seen only once. The V call is TRBV5-4, the J call TRBJ2-2; D ambiguous. Germline CDR1 reads SGHNT; CDR2 reads YYREEE (reference sequence). The CDR3 is 16 residues long. Trimming removed 4 bases from V and 2 bases from J, with 15 bases in between. In DNA, the CDR3 is TGTGCCAGCAGCCCCGGGCCCCCCTTAAACACCGGGGAGCTGTTTTTT. Translating gives CASSPGPPLNTGELFF.

The CDR3 reads CASSRTDLPPNEQFF. The CDR3 nucleotides are TGTGCCTCTTCCCGGACAGATCTCCCCCCCAATGAGCAGTTCTTC. This chain uses TRBV24-1 with TRBJ2-1; the D gene is possibly TRBD1 (6 bases). The length of the CDR3 is 15 residues. The germline CDR1 and CDR2 sequences are KGHDR and SFDVKD. Trimming removed 12 bases from V and 6 bases from J, with 23 bases in between.

This chain uses TRBV5-5 with TRBJ1-2; TRBD1 aligns across 10 bases. Looked up from germline, CDR1 is SGHKS and CDR2 is YYEKEE (reference sequence). CDR3 length: 17 amino acids. Trimming at V came to 4 bases and at J to 4 bases, leaving 13 bases not matched to a gene. CDR3 sequence reads: CASSTLGTGVDGYGYTF. The CDR3 DNA follows: TGTGCCAGCAGCACCCTCGGGACAGGGGTCGATGGCTATGGCTACACCTTC.

The chain recombines TRBV6-5 with TRBJ1-5; tentatively, D is TRBD1 (6 bases). CDR1 MNHEY and CDR2 SVGAGI come from the germline V gene. The CDR3 is 15 residues long. Trimming left V 6 bases short and J 6 bases short, with 18 bases between. CDR3 sequence: CASSRGQGLGQPQHF. Written as DNA, the CDR3 is TGTGCCAGCAGCCGAGGGCAGGGGCTAGGTCAGCCCCAGCATTTT.

This clone was detected only once. This chain joins TRBV7-2 and TRBJ2-7; perhaps TRBD1 as D (6 bases). Trimming pared 5 bases from V and 3 bases from J, leaving 14 bases between. Germline loops: CDR1 SGHTA, CDR2 FQGNSA. The CDR3 is 14 amino acids. This CDR3 is CASSQSYRVYEQYF. CDR3 bases: TGTGCCAGCAGCCAAAGCTACAGGGTCTACGAGCAGTACTTC.

This chain joins TRBV24-1 and TRBJ2-1; no firm D call. V gave up 4 bases and J gave up 8 bases, with 20 bases separating them. Germline values: CDR1 KGHDR, CDR2 SFDVKD. This CDR3 has 16 residues. CDR3 DNA sequence: TGTGCCACCAGTGACCGCAAGACCTATAGCAGCGATGAGCAGTTCTTC. Translation: CATSDRKTYSSDEQFF.

This chain joins TRBV28 and TRBJ2-3, with D unresolved. The CDR3 sequence is 16 residues long. Trimming removed 6 bases from V and 3 bases from J, with 19 bases in between. Germline V lookup: CDR1 MDHEN, CDR2 SYDVKM. CDR3 in DNA: TGTGCCAGCAGACGTTTGGGGTCATCCGTGACAGATACGCAGTATTTT. Its translation: CASRRLGSSVTDTQYF. The full variable domain, with the rest looked up from reference TRBV28 and TRBJ2-3, is DVKVTQSSRYLVKRTGEKVFLECVQDMDHENMFWYRQDPGLGLRLIYFSYDVKMKEKGDIPEGYSVSREKKERFSLILESASTNQTSMYLCASRRLGSSVTDTQYFGPGTRLTVL.

The chain couples TRBV11-3 to TRBJ1-1; D is unclear. Trimming shortened V by 3 bases and J by 1 base, and 3 bases separated the two germline ends. The germline CDR1 and CDR2 sequences are SGHNT and YENEEA. The length of the CDR3 is 12 residues. The CDR3 is CASSLRNTEAFF. DNA of the CDR3: TGTGCCAGCAGCTTGCGGAACACTGAAGCTTTCTTT.